These 2 T cell receptor beta chains originate from one sample sequenced in a study of blood T cell repertoires in COVID-19. TCRdb's copy holds only in-frame clones and misses some; the assay was immunoSEQ multiplex PCR. The table lists about 150,000 clones, approximately 86% of them singletons. Sample: PBMCs or T cells enriched from blood (not recorded which). These receptors originate from a woman in her thirties or forties who had been exposed to COVID-19.

Only one count was recorded for this clone. The J gene is TRBJ2-2, the V gene TRBV21-1; the D call of TRBD2 is as the table states it, not checked on the DNA. TRBV21-1 is a known pseudogene. This CDR3 has 19 amino acids. The CDR3 coding sequence is TGTGCCAGCAGCAAAGCACTCGGCCCCGGGACTAGCGCTTCCGGGGAGCTGTTTTTT. Translating it yields CASSKALGPGTSASGELFF.

The rearrangement links TRBV10-3 to TRBJ2-1; 7 nucleotides line up with TRBD2. V trimming: 3 bases; J trimming: 2 bases; junction bases outside the gene matches: 7. There are 16 residues in the CDR3. Germline V lookup: CDR1 ENHRY, CDR2 SYGVKD. The CDR3, as DNA: TGTGCCATCAGTGAAGTCGCTAGCGGACCCTACAATGAGCAGTTCTTC. This sequence encodes CAISEVASGPYNEQFF.